These 21 T cell receptor beta chains came from one sample sequenced in a study of response to subunit inactivated influenza vaccine. TCRdb analysed the RT-PCR reads with MiXCR anew, one entry per CDR3 protein. The table lists hundreds of thousands of distinct CDR3 sequences, less than 20% of them singletons, with around a tenth in the top ten. The input for sequencing was PBMCs from blood, taken about 13 days after vaccination. The receptors stem from a man aged 50 to 59 who received an inactivated influenza vaccine.

This clonotype turned up a few times. One end of the junction does not line up with germline, which may come from a read error. This CDR3 reads CASTEGIMELFF. DNA for the CDR3: TGTGCCAGCACTGAAGGCATTATGGAGCTGTTTTTT. This chain uses TRBV6-1 with TRBJ2-2; D uncertain. CDR1 is MNHNS, CDR2 SASEGT, per germline. The CDR3 extends over 12 amino acids.

This clonotype was seen at least ten times. The gene calls are TRBV28 and TRBJ2-1; perhaps D is TRBD1 or TRBD2 (5 bases each). The V end was cut by 8 bases, the J end by 6 bases, with 14 bases between. This CDR3 has 13 residues. Germline CDR1 reads MDHEN; CDR2 reads SYDVKM. For the CDR3, the DNA is TGTGCCAGCTCCGGGACGAACTCCAATGAGCAGTTCTTC. It specifies CASSGTNSNEQFF.

The chain uses TRBV14 and TRBJ2-2; 7 bases are shared with TRBD2. This CDR3 has 15 amino acids. The germline V gene encodes CDR1 SGHDN and CDR2 FVKESK. With 5 bases clipped from V and 7 bases from J, the junction kept 10 bases outside the gene matches. CDR3 residues: CASSKLLGRDGELFF. The CDR3 DNA sequence: TGTGCCAGCAGCAAACTTCTAGGGAGGGACGGGGAGCTGTTTTTT.

This clonotype showed up just a few times. The gene calls are TRBV10-3 and TRBJ1-1, with D perhaps TRBD1 (6 bases). Germline values: CDR1 ENHRY, CDR2 SYGVKD. V shed 10 bases and J shed 1 base, with 13 bases lying between them. The CDR3 has 13 amino acids. The DNA for the CDR3 is TGTGCCAGCTGCCGGACAGAGAACACTGAAGCTTTCTTT. This codes for CASCRTENTEAFF.

This chain links TRBV2 with TRBJ2-1; 12 bases map to TRBD2. Germline CDR1 is SNHLY and CDR2 is FYNNEI. CDR3 length equals 16 residues. J lost 8 bases, V lost 4 bases, and 9 bases had no gene match. The CDR3 region is CASSVTATSGRYEQFF. The CDR3 DNA sequence: TGTGCCAGCAGTGTGACAGCGACTAGCGGGAGATATGAGCAGTTCTTC.

This clonotype turned up a few times. The chain has TRBV5-1 and TRBJ2-1, with a tentative D call TRBD2 (7 bases). With 2 bases removed from V and 6 bases from J, the gap between germline ends came to 15 bases. Germline V gene lookup returns CDR1 SGHRS and CDR2 YFSETQ. The CDR3 sequence is 15 residues long. CDR3 region: CASSFGLGGVNEQFF. The CDR3 nucleotides read TGCGCCAGCAGCTTTGGACTAGGGGGGGTCAATGAGCAGTTCTTC.

The V gene is TRBV20-1, the J gene TRBJ2-7; D ambiguous. The CDR3 length is 12 residues. The germline V gene encodes CDR1 DFQATT and CDR2 SNEGSKA (reference sequence). V was shortened by 2 bases and J by 0 bases, with 5 bases between the two germline ends. CDR3 bases: TGCAGTGCTAGAATGCACTCCTACGAGCAGTACTTC. Translation gives CSARMHSYEQYF.

V is TRBV7-8 and J is TRBJ2-7; 10 nucleotides agree with TRBD2. V shed 5 bases and J 2 bases; nucleotides not matched to a gene: 9. CDR3 length: 16 amino acids. Germline assignment: CDR1 SGHVS and CDR2 FQNEAQ. In nucleotides, the CDR3 is TGTGCCAGCAGCCTGGGGAGCGGGAGGGCTCCCTACGAGCAGTACTTC. The encoded protein is CASSLGSGRAPYEQYF.

This clonotype was counted at least ten times. This rearrangement joins TRBV6-5 to TRBJ2-2, with 8 bases lining up with TRBD2. Germline V lookup: CDR1 MNHEY, CDR2 SVGAGI. The V and J ends lost 2 bases and 9 bases, in that order; junction bases with no gene match: 5. The CDR3 is made up of 14 amino acids. The CDR3 reads CASSYVLAGRELFF. CDR3 bases: TGTGCCAGCAGTTACGTCCTAGCGGGTCGGGAGCTGTTTTTT.

This clonotype was counted ten times or more. V and J are TRBV12-3 or TRBV12-4 and TRBJ1-5; possible D gene TRBD1, 5 bases. Between the trimmed V and J ends, which lost 7 bases and 1 base, there was a span of 8 bases. This CDR3 has 13 residues. The CDR3 DNA reads as TGTGCCAGCACTCGGGACAGCAATCAGCCCCAGCATTTT. Translation: CASTRDSNQPQHF.

This clonotype occurred a few times. The gene calls are TRBV20-1 and TRBJ1-3; a possible D gene is TRBD1 (5 bases). This CDR3 is built from 13 residues. V lost 6 bases, J lost 3 bases, and 12 bases lay in between. CDR1 DFQATT and CDR2 SNEGSKA come from the germline V gene (reference sequence). DNA for the CDR3: TGCAGTGCCCGCAGGGTGAATGGAAACACCATATATTTT. Encoded protein: CSARRVNGNTIYF.

In this sample, this clonotype turned up a few times. The chain combines TRBV20-1 with TRBJ1-5; a possible D gene is TRBD1 (5 bases). The CDR3 is made up of 15 amino acids. V lost 2 bases and J 0 bases, leaving 11 bases between the germline ends. Germline V lookup: CDR1 DFQATT, CDR2 SNEGSKA (reference sequence). CDR3 coding DNA: TGCAGTGCTAGAAGGGACGAATATAGCAATCAGCCCCAGCATTTT. It yields the protein CSARRDEYSNQPQHF.

In this sample, this clonotype turned up a few times. At one of its ends the junction is not consistent with the germline gene, which may arise from a read error. V and J are TRBV6-2 or TRBV6-3 and TRBJ2-5; either TRBD1 or TRBD2 may fit D (6 bases each). The CDR3 consists of 12 residues. Germline CDR1 is MNHEY and CDR2 is SVGEGT. CDR3 in DNA: TGTGCCAGCAGTTACGTCGGGGGACAAGGTTTCTTC. Encoded protein: CASSYVGGQGFF.

This clonotype was found many times. J is TRBJ2-1 and V is TRBV3-1; the D gene could be TRBD1 or TRBD2 (6 bases each). This CDR3 has 13 residues. Germline loops: CDR1 LGHDT, CDR2 YNNKEL (reference sequence). The V end was cut by 6 bases, the J end by 9 bases, with 15 bases between. The CDR3 DNA follows: TGTGCCAGCAGTCCGACGGGGGCGGGTGAGCAGTTCTTC. Protein: CASSPTGAGEQFF.

The chain is built from TRBV12-3 or TRBV12-4 and TRBJ2-7; no clear D gene. This CDR3 has 14 amino acids. V was cut by 2 bases and J by 5 bases, with 13 bases left in between. The DNA of the CDR3 is TGTGCCAGCAGTTTAAGACCCGAGTCCCACGAGCAGTACTTC. Translated, it gives CASSLRPESHEQYF.

In its sample, this clonotype was seen a few times. J is TRBJ2-7 and V is TRBV10-3, with a tentative D call TRBD1 (6 bases). The CDR3 runs 15 residues. Trimming took off 4 bases at V and 2 bases at J, with 15 bases between the two ends. In germline, CDR1 is ENHRY, CDR2 SYGVKD. In nucleotides, the CDR3 is TGTGCCATCAGTGCCGGCCAGGGGTCACCCTACGAGCAGTACTTC. Its protein is CAISAGQGSPYEQYF.

The table lists this clonotype with a few counts. J is TRBJ1-4 and V is TRBV6-1; D gene unclear. This CDR3 contains 14 residues. The germline CDR1 and CDR2 sequences are MNHNS and SASEGT. V was clipped by 6 bases and J by 6 bases, with 14 bases between them. The CDR3 loop is CASRPPWSDEKLFF. The CDR3 nucleotides are TGTGCCAGCAGGCCCCCGTGGTCCGATGAAAAACTGTTTTTT.

Note on this clonotype: An end of the junction differs from the germline gene, which may be a read error. This sequence joins TRBV28 and TRBJ2-7, with D possibly matching TRBD2 (6 bases). Germline CDR1 is MDHEN and CDR2 is SYDVKM. This CDR3 is 13 amino acids long. CDR3 amino acids: CPSSFGGLYEQYF. The CDR3 DNA is TGTCCCAGCAGTTTCGGGGGACTCTACGAGCAGTACTTC.

The rearrangement joins TRBV6-5 to TRBJ1-2, with unresolved D. Germline assignment: CDR1 MNHEY and CDR2 SVGAGI. V lost 2 bases and J lost 4, with 8 bases in between. The CDR3 contains 13 residues. CDR3 sequence reads: CASSYTYAYGYTF. CDR3 bases: TGTGCCAGCAGTTACACGTATGCCTATGGCTACACCTTC.

The V and J genes are TRBV6-5 and TRBJ2-1; D is perhaps TRBD2 (5 bases). Germline CDR1 and CDR2: MNHEY and SVGAGI. Deletions cut 2 bases from V and 9 bases from J, with 14 bases between. This CDR3 is 14 amino acids long. CDR3 in DNA: TGTGCCAGCAGTTACGGCGATACGGGGTCTGAGCAGTTCTTC. Amino acid sequence: CASSYGDTGSEQFF.

CDR3: CASSYAGLGEQYF. Here the CDR3 DNA reads TGTGCCAGCAGTTATGCGGGACTAGGGGAGCAGTACTTC. The chain has TRBV6-2 or TRBV6-3 and TRBJ2-7, with 8 bases lining up with TRBD2. This CDR3 has 13 amino acids. V shed 3 bases and J 7 bases; nucleotides not matched to a gene: 5. CDR1 is MNHEY, CDR2 SVGEGT, per germline.